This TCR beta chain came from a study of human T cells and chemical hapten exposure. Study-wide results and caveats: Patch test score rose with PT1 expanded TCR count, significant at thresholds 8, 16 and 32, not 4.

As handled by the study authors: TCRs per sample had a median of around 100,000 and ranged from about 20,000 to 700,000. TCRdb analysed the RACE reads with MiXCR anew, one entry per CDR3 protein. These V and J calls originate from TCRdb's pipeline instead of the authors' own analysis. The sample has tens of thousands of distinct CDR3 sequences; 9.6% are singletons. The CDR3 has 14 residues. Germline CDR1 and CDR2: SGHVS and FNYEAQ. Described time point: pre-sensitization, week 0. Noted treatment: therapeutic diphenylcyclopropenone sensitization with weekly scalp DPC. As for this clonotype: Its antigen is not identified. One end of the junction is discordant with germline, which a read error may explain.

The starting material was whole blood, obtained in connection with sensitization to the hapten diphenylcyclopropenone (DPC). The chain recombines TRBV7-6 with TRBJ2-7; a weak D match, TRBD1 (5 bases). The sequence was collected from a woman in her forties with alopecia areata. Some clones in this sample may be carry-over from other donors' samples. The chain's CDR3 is CASSLEIGQGSFHF. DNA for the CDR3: TGTGCCAGCAGCTTAGAAATCGGGCAGGGCTCCTTTCACTTC.